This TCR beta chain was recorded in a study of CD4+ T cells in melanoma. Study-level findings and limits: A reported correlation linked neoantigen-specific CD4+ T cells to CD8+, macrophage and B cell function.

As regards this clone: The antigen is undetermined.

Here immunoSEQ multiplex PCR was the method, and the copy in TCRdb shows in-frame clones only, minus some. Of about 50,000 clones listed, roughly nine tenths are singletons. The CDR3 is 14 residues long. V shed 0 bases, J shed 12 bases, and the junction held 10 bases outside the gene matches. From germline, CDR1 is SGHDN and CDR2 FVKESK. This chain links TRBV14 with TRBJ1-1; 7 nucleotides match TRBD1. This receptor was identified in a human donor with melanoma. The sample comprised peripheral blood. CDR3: CASSQERGQGVTFF. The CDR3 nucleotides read TGTGCCAGCAGCCAAGAACGGGGCCAGGGGGTAACTTTCTTT.